This T cell receptor beta chain was found in a study of shared clonotypes between healthy human individuals. Whole-study results and caveats: A handful of donors shared approximately 5% of their naive CD4 clonotypes. Rarefaction revealed incomplete sorted-subset sequencing despite large depth.

The genomic DNA of each subset was split evenly across several immunoSEQ plates. Profiling relied on immunoSEQ multiplex PCR, and the TCRdb table lists in-frame clones only, not all of them. Of about 2.4 million clones listed, 85% to 95% were seen once; the top ten hold roughly 0.14%. Only Caucasian adults living in Nashville, Tennessee served as donors. As concerns this clone: Antigen: not known.

The CDR3 spans 16 residues. Germline CDR1 reads SGHRS; CDR2 reads YFSETQ. J was trimmed by 5 bases and V by 4 bases; bases with no gene match: 12. The TCR comes from a man younger than 30 in good health. The chain carries TRBV5-1 and TRBJ2-1; 7 nucleotides line up with TRBD2. What was sequenced was naive CD4+ T cells sorted from blood. Subset indicated: CD45RA+ positively selected. CDR3 amino acids: CASSALIGGGNNEQFF. CDR3 nucleotide sequence: TGCGCCAGCAGCGCCTTAATTGGCGGGGGAAACAATGAGCAGTTCTTC.